The following is a T cell receptor (beta chain) sequence with its context. The data derive from a study of CD8+ T cells in alopecia areata. The V gene's germline CDR1 is SGHTA and CDR2 FQGTGA. The CDR3 is 18 amino acids. V trimming: 3 bases; J trimming: 3 bases; junction bases outside the gene matches: 16. Treatment defined: oral pan-JAK inhibitor, 5-10 mg twice daily. RNA was extracted and reverse transcribed into cDNA as the sequencing template. Libraries were prepared by immunoSEQ multiplex PCR; TCRdb keeps only in-frame clonotypes and omits some of them. Of more than 150,000 clones listed, about 60% were seen once; the top ten hold roughly 13%.

The rearrangement uses TRBV7-3 and TRBJ1-2; 7 nucleotides line up with TRBD1. Sequencing was performed on CD8+ T cells sorted from blood, taken at week 24, from a patient treated with tofacitinib. This clonotype was sampled from a human donor with alopecia areata. CDR3 DNA: TGTGCCAGCAGCTTGGCCCCCTCTCGACAGGGAAAGGACTATGGCTACACCTTC. Translation gives CASSLAPSRQGKDYGYTF. The complete variable domain, with remaining parts taken from reference TRBV7-3 and TRBJ1-2, reads GAGVSQTPSNKVTEKGKYVELRCDPISGHTALYWYRQSLGQGPEFLIYFQGTGAADDSGLPNDRFFAVRPEGSVSTLKIQRTERGDSAVYLCASSLAPSRQGKDYGYTFGSGTRLTVV.